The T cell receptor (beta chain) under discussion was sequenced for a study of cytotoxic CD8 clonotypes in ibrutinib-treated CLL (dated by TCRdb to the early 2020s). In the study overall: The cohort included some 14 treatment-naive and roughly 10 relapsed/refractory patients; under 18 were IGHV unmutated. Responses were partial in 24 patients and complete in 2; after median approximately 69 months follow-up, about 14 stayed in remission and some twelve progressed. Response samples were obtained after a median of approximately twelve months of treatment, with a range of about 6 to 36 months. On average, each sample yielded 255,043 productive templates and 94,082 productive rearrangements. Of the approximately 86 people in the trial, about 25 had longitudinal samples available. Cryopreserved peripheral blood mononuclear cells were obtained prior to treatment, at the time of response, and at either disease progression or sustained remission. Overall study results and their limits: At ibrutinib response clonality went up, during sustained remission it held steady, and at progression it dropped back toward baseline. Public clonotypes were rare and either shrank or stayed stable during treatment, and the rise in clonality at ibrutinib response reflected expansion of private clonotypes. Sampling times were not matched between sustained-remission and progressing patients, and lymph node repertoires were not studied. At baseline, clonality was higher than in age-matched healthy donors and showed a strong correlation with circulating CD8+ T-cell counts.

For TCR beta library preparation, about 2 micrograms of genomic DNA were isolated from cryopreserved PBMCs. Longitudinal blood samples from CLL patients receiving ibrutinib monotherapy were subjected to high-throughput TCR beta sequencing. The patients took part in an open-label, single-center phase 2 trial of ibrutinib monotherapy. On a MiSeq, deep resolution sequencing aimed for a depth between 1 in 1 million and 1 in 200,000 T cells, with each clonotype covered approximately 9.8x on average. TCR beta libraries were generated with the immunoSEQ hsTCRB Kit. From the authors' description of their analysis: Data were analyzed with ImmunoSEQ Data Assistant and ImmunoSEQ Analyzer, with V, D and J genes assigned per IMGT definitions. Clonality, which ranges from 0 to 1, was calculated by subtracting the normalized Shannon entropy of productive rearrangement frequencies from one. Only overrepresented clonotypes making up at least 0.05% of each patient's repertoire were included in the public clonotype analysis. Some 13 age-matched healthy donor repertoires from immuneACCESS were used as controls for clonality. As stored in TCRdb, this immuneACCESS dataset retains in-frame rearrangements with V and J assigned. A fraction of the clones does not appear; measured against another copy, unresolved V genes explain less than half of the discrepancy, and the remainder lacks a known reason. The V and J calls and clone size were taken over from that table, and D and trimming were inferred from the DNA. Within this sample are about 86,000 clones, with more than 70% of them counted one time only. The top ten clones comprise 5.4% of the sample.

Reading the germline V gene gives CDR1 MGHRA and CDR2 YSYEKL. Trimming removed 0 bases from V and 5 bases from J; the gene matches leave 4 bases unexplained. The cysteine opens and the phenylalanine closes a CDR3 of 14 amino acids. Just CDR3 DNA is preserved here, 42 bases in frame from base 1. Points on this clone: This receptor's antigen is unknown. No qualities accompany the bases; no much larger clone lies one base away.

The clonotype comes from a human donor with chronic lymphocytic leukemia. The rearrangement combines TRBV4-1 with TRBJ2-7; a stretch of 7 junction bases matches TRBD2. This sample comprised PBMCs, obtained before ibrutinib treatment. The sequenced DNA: TGCGCCAGCAGCCAAGAAGGCGGGAGTGACGAGCAGTACTTC. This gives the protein CASSQEGGSDEQYF.